This T cell receptor beta chain was captured by sequencing in a study of glioma-infiltrating T cells. The iRepertoire nested amplicon-rescue multiplex PCR amplified TCR alpha and beta CDR3s from RNA. Input was roughly 95-450 ng of tissue mRNA or PBMC total RNA. TCRdb recomputed calls from the multiplex PCR reads with MiXCR, one row per CDR3 protein. The repertoire includes a few hundred thousand distinct CDR3 sequences, about two fifths of them detected once, and 12% sits in the top ten. With respect to this clonotype: Sequence at one end of the junction differs from germline and may be a read error.

Sample: glioma tissue, nonneoplastic brain tissue, or PBMCs (not recorded which). The receptor was derived from a human donor with low-grade glioma or glioblastoma, undergoing nonglioma brain surgery, or in good health (not recorded which).

The CDR3 nucleotides are TGCGCCAGCGGCCAGGCGGGACAGAACACCGGGGAGCTGTTTTTT. Translated: CASGQAGQNTGELFF. The chain uses TRBV4-1 and TRBJ2-2; perhaps D is TRBD1 or TRBD2 (6 bases each). The germline V gene has CDR1 MGHRA and CDR2 YSYEKL. CDR3 length equals 15 residues.